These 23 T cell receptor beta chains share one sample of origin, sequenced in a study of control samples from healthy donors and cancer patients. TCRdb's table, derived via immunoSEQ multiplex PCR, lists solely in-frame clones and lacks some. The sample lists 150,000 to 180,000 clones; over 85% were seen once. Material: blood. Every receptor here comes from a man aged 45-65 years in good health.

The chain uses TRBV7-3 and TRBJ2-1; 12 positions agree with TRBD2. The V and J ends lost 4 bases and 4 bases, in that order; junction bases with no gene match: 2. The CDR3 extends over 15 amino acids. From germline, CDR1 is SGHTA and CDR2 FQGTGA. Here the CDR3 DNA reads TGTGCCAGCAGCTACGGGACTAGCGGGTACAATGAGCAGTTCTTC. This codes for CASSYGTSGYNEQFF.

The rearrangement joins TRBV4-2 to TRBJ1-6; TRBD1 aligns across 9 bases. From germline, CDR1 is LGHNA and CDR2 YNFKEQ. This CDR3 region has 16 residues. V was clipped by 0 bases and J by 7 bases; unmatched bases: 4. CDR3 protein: CASSQEPTGGNSPLHF. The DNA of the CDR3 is TGTGCCAGCAGCCAAGAACCGACAGGGGGGAATTCACCCCTCCACTTT.

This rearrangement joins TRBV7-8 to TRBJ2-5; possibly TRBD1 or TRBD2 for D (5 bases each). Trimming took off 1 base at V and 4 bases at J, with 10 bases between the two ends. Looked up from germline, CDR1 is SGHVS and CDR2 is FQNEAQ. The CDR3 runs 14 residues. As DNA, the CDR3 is TGTGCCAGCAGCTTAGGCTCGGGGCGAGAGACCCAGTACTTC. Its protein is CASSLGSGRETQYF.

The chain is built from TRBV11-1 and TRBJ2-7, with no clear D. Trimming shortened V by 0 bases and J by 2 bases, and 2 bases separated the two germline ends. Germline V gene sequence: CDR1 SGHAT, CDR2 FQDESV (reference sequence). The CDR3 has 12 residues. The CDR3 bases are TGTGCCAGCAGCTTAGCGCCCTACGAGCAGTACTTC. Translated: CASSLAPYEQYF.

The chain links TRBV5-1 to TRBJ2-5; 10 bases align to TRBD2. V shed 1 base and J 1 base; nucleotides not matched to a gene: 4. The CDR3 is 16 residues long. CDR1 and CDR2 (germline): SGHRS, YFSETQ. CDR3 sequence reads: CASSLMPSGGQETQYF. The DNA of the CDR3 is TGCGCCAGCAGCTTGATGCCTAGCGGGGGCCAAGAGACCCAGTACTTC.

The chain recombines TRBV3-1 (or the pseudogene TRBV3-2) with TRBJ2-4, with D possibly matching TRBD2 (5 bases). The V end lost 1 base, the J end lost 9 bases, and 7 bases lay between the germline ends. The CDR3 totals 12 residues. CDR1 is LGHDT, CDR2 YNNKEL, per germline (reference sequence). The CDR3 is CASSQGRGIQYF. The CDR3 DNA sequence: TGTGCCAGCAGCCAAGGCCGGGGCATTCAGTACTTC.

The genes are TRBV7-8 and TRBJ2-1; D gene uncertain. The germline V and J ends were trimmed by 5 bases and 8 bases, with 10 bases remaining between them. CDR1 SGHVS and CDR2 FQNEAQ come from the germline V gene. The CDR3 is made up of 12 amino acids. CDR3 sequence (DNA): TGTGCCAGCAGCCCAGACGTCTATGAGCAGTTCTTC. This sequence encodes CASSPDVYEQFF.

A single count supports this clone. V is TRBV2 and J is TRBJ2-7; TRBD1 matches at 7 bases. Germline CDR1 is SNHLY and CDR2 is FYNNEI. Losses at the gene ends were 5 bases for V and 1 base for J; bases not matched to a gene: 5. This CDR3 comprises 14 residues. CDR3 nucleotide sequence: TGTGCCAGCAGTCGGACAGGAGATTCCTACGAGCAGTACTTC. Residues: CASSRTGDSYEQYF.

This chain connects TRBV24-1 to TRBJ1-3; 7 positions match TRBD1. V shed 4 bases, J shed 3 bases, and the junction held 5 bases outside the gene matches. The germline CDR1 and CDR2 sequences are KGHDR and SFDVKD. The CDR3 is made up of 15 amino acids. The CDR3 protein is CATSDHRDSGNTIYF. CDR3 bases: TGTGCCACCAGTGACCACCGGGACAGTGGAAACACCATATATTTT.

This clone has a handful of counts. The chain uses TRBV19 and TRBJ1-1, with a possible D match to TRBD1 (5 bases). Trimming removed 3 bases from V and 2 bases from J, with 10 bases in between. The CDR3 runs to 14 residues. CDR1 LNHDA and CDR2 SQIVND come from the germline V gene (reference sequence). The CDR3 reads CASSMAGANTEAFF. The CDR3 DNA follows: TGTGCCAGTAGTATGGCCGGGGCCAACACTGAAGCTTTCTTT.

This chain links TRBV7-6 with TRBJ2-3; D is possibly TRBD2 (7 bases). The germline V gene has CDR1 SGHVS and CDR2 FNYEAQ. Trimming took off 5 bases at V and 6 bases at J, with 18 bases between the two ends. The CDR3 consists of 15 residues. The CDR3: CASSPTGTITDTQYF. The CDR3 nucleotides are TGTGCCAGCAGCCCCACAGGGACTATAACGGATACGCAGTATTTT.

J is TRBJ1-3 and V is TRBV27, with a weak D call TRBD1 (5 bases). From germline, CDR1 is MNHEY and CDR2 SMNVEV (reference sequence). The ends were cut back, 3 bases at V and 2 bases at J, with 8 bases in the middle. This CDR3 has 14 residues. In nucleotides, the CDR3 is TGTGCCAGCAGTTTTAGAGGGGCTGGAAACACCATATATTTT. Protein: CASSFRGAGNTIYF.

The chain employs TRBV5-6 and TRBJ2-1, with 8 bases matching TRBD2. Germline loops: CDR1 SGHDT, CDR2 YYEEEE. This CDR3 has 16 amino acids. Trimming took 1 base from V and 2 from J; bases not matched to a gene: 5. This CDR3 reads CASSLRWREAYNEQFF. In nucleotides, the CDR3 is TGTGCCAGCAGCTTGAGGTGGCGGGAGGCCTACAATGAGCAGTTCTTC.

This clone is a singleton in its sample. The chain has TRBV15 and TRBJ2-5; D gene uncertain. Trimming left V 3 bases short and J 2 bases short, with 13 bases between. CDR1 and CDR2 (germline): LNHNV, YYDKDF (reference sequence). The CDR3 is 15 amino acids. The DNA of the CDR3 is TGTGCCACCAGCAGGATAGTTGGCCCTCAAGAGACCCAGTACTTC. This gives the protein CATSRIVGPQETQYF.

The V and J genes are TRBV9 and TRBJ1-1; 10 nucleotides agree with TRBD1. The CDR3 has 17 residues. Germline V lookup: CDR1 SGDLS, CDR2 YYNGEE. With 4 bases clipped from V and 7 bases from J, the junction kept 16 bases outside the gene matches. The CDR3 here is CASSPSPRGTGASEAFF. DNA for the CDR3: TGTGCCAGCAGCCCCTCCCCGCGGGGGACAGGGGCGAGTGAAGCTTTCTTT.

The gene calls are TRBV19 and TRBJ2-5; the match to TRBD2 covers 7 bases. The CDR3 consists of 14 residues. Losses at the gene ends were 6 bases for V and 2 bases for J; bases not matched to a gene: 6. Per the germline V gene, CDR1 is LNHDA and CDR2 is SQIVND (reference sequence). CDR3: CASSPGGGQETQYF. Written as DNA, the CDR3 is TGTGCCAGTAGCCCGGGCGGGGGACAAGAGACCCAGTACTTC. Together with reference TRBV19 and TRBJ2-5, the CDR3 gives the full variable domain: DGGITQSPKYLFRKEGQNVTLSCEQNLNHDAMYWYRQDPGQGLRLIYYSQIVNDFQKGDIAEGYSVSREKKESFPLTVTSAQKNPTAFYLCASSPGGGQETQYFGPGTRLLVL.

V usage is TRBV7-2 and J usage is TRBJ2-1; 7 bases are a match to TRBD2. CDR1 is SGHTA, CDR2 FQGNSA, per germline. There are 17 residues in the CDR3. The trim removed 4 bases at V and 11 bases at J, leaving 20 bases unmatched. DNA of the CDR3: TGTGCCAGCAGCTCACCTAGCGGCGGACGCCAAAGGGGCCAGCAGTTCTTC. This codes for CASSSPSGGRQRGQQFF.

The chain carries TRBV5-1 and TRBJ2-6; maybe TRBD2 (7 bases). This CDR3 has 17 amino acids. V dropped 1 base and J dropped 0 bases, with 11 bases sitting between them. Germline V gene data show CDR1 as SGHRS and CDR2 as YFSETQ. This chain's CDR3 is CASSLYREGSGANVLTF. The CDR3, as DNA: TGCGCCAGCAGCTTGTACAGGGAGGGCTCTGGGGCCAACGTCCTGACTTTC.

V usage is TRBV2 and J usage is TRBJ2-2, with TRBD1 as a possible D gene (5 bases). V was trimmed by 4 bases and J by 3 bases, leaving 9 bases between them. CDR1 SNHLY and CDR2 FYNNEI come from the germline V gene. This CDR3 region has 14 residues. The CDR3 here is CASSGTSYTGELFF. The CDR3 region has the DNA TGTGCCAGCAGTGGGACATCCTACACCGGGGAGCTGTTTTTT.

The CDR3 DNA sequence: TGTGCCAGCAGCTTGTCAGGGACAGGGTTTGGAGCTTTCTTT. It encodes CASSLSGTGFGAFF. This rearrangement joins TRBV5-6 to TRBJ1-1; 9 bases line up with TRBD1. The germline V gene has CDR1 SGHDT and CDR2 YYEEEE. This CDR3 has 14 residues. With V trimmed by 1 base and J by 10 bases, 8 bases remained unmatched.

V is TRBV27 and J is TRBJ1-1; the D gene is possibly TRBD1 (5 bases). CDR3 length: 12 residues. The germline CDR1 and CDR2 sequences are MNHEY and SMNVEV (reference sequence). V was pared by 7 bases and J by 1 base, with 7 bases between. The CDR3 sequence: CASKGPNTEAFF. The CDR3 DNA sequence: TGTGCCAGCAAGGGACCGAACACTGAAGCTTTCTTT.

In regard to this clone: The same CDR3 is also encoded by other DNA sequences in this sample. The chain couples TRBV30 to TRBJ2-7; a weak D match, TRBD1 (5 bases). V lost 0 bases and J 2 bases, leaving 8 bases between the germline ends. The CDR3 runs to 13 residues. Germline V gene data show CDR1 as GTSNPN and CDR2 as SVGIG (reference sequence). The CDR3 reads CAWSVQGTYEQYF. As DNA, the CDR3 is TGTGCCTGGAGTGTCCAGGGAACCTACGAGCAGTACTTC.

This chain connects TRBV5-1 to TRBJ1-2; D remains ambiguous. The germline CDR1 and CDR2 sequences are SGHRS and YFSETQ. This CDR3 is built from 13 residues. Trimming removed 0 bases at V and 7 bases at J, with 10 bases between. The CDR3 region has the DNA TGCGCCAGCAGCTTGGCCAGGTATGGTGGCTACACCTTC. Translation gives CASSLARYGGYTF.